Listed below are T cell receptor beta chains from one sample, sequenced in a study of blood T cell repertoires in COVID-19. Data came from immunoSEQ multiplex PCR; TCRdb stores just in-frame clones and leaves some out. The table includes approximately 90,000 clones, 80% to 90% detected once. The sequenced sample consisted of peripheral blood. These receptors all come from a middle-aged man with acute or convalescent COVID-19. Both conserved end residues are part of each CDR3. The D gene is left open where the match is weak. Clone size, where shown, is once, few, many, or a class for clones that have expanded.

d_call j_call cdr3_length clone_size v_call cdr3_nt cdr3_aa
NA TRBJ1-3 10 NA TRBV3-1/TRBV3-2 TGTGCCACCGGGGATTTCACCATATATTTT CATGDFTIYF
TRBD1 TRBJ2-5 15 NA TRBV19 TGTGCCAGTAGTACGGGCACAGGGGGTTCAGAGACCCAGTACTTC CASSTGTGGSETQYF
TRBD2 TRBJ2-1 19 NA TRBV7-2 TGTGCCAGCAGCTTAACGTCGCTAGCGGGGGGGCGGAGGGACAATGAGCAGTTCTTC CASSLTSLAGGRRDNEQFF
TRBD1 TRBJ1-4 14 NA TRBV7-2 TGTGCCAGCAGCGGAGACAGGGGAAATGAAAAACTGTTTTTT CASSGDRGNEKLFF
NA TRBJ2-1 17 few TRBV5-1 TGCGCCAGCAGCTTAATTGGTAGGACTACCTCCTACAATGAGCAGTTCTTC CASSLIGRTTSYNEQFF
TRBD1 TRBJ1-6 17 NA TRBV15 TGTGCCACCAGCAGAGAATGGACAGGTACAAATAATTCACCCCTCCACTTT CATSREWTGTNNSPLHF
TRBD2 TRBJ2-5 16 NA TRBV10-3 TGTGCCATCAGCGCTGGACTAGCGGGGGGACAAGAGACCCAGTACTTC CAISAGLAGGQETQYF
NA TRBJ1-6 15 NA TRBV7-2 TGTGCCAGCAGCCCCCAGGGACAAGGCAGTTCACCCCTCCACTTT CASSPQGQGSSPLHF
NA TRBJ1-2 15 NA TRBV10-3 TGTGCCATCAGCGCCTCATCAGGGAATAACTATGGCTACACCTTC CAISASSGNNYGYTF
TRBD1 TRBJ1-4 15 few TRBV2 TGTGCCAGCAGGGACAGGGGCTTTCCTAATGAAAAACTGTTTTTT CASRDRGFPNEKLFF
NA TRBJ2-3 13 NA TRBV11-1 TGTGCCAGCAGCTTCAGTGCGGGAGATACGCAGTATTTT CASSFSAGDTQYF
NA TRBJ1-6 13 NA TRBV5-4 TGTGCCAGCAGCCTAGGGGCGGTCTCCACCCTCCACTTT CASSLGAVSTLHF
TRBD1 TRBJ2-1 15 NA TRBV28 TGTGCCAGCATTCCACCAGGGGGTACAGACAATGAGCAGTTCTTC CASIPPGGTDNEQFF
TRBD1 TRBJ1-3 16 NA TRBV11-1 TGTGCCAGCAGCTTAACCGGGACAGTCACTGGAAACACCATATATTTT CASSLTGTVTGNTIYF
NA TRBJ1-1 15 once TRBV21-1 NA CASSKVWGIGTEAFF
TRBD1 TRBJ1-1 16 NA TRBV5-1 TGCGCCAGCAGCCGGGGACCGACAGGGGCAAACACTGAAGCTTTCTTT CASSRGPTGANTEAFF
TRBD2 TRBJ2-1 13 NA TRBV6-5 TGTGCCAGCAGTTATGCTAGCGGTGTTGAGCAGTTCTTC CASSYASGVEQFF
TRBD1 TRBJ1-4 15 NA TRBV5-1 TGCGCCAGCAGCTCAACAGGGGCAACTAATGAAAAACTGTTTTTT CASSSTGATNEKLFF
NA TRBJ1-6 13 NA TRBV28 TGTGCCAGCACCTCACGGGTTGAATCACCCCTCCACTTT CASTSRVESPLHF
NA TRBJ1-4 15 once TRBV5-8 TGTGCCAGCAGCTTGCTCGTAGGGGCAAATGAAAAACTGTTTTTT CASSLLVGANEKLFF
TRBD2 TRBJ2-5 12 NA TRBV10-3 TGTGCCGTAGGGGCGGGGGAAGAGACCCAGTACTTC CAVGAGEETQYF
TRBD1 TRBJ1-5 16 NA TRBV20-1 TGCAGTGCCAGTCAGGTGTCAGGGGGAAGCAATCAGCCCCAGCATTTT CSASQVSGGSNQPQHF
NA TRBJ1-5 14 NA TRBV6-2/TRBV6-3 TGTGCCAGCAGTTACACGGGCGGGAATCAGCCCCAGCATTTT CASSYTGGNQPQHF
TRBD2 TRBJ2-5 14 NA TRBV7-9 TGTGCCAGCAGCTTACACGGGGGGAGAGAGACCCAGTACTTC CASSLHGGRETQYF
NA TRBJ1-1 13 NA TRBV5-4 TGTGCCAGCAGCTTGGTAGGGCAGGGTGGAGCTTTCTTT CASSLVGQGGAFF
NA TRBJ2-5 15 NA TRBV7-3 TGTGCCAGCAGTCCCAGTGGGGGGGGCTTGGAGACCCAGTACTTC CASSPSGGGLETQYF
NA TRBJ1-4 14 NA TRBV5-1 TGCGCCAGCAGCTTGTCGCAGGGGAACGAAAAACTGTTTTTT CASSLSQGNEKLFF
TRBD1 TRBJ1-2 12 NA TRBV29-1 TGCAGCGTGAACAGGGGACGGTATGGCTACACCTTC CSVNRGRYGYTF
TRBD1 TRBJ1-2 13 NA TRBV12-3/TRBV12-4 TGTGCCAGCAGTCCTGGACAGGGGAATGGCTACACCTTC CASSPGQGNGYTF
TRBD1 TRBJ1-4 15 medium-sized TRBV4-1 TGCGCCAGCAGCCAAGAGGTGACAGGGGATTCAGGACTGTTTTTT CASSQEVTGDSGLFF
TRBD1 TRBJ1-1 12 once TRBV29-1 TGCAGCGTTAGCGACAGGGGGACTGAAGCTTTCTTT CSVSDRGTEAFF
NA TRBJ1-5 16 NA TRBV19 TGTGCCAGTAGTTCACCTATTCGGGGGGGTCATCAGCCCCAGCATTTT CASSSPIRGGHQPQHF
NA TRBJ1-3 15 NA TRBV4-1 TGCGCCAGCAGCCAAGATTTCGGGGTCGGAAACACCATATATTTT CASSQDFGVGNTIYF
NA TRBJ1-2 13 NA TRBV28 TGTGCCAGCAGTTTCCAGGGGAGCTATGGCTACACCTTC CASSFQGSYGYTF
NA TRBJ1-6 15 NA TRBV6-1 TGTGCCAGCAGTGAGGCAGGGGCTTTAGGATCACCCCTCCACTTT CASSEAGALGSPLHF
TRBD2 TRBJ2-1 15 NA TRBV2 TGTGCCAGCAGTGAACTAGCGGGGACATACAATGAGCAGTTCTTC CASSELAGTYNEQFF
TRBD1 TRBJ1-2 16 NA TRBV24-1 TGTGCCACCAGTGTTCACGACGGACAGGGGGACTATGGCTACACCTTC CATSVHDGQGDYGYTF
NA TRBJ2-3 13 NA TRBV7-2 TGTGCCAGCAGCTTAGTTCTCACAGATACGCAGTATTTT CASSLVLTDTQYF
NA TRBJ2-3 14 NA TRBV5-1 TGCGCCAGCAGCTTACAGGGCTCCCCAGATACGCAGTATTTT CASSLQGSPDTQYF
TRBD1 TRBJ1-1 15 NA TRBV9 TGTGCCAGCAGCGCAGGGGGGAGACAGAACACTGAAGCTTTCTTT CASSAGGRQNTEAFF
NA TRBJ1-5 14 NA TRBV5-1 TGCGCCAGCAGCTTGCTCGGGGTGGGTCAGCCCCAGCATTTT CASSLLGVGQPQHF
TRBD2 TRBJ2-1 16 once TRBV5-1 TGCGCCAGCAGCAGAACTAGCGGGGGGACGTCTGATGAGCAGTTCTTC CASSRTSGGTSDEQFF
NA TRBJ1-5 13 NA TRBV7-2 TGTGCCAGCAGCTTAGAGGGGCGGCAGCCCCAGCATTTT CASSLEGRQPQHF
TRBD1 TRBJ1-1 13 NA TRBV7-8 TGTGCCAGCAGCCGGACAGGGAACACTGAAGCTTTCTTT CASSRTGNTEAFF
NA TRBJ1-1 13 NA TRBV5-1 TGCGCCAGCAGCACTCAGACAAACACTGAAGCTTTCTTT CASSTQTNTEAFF
NA TRBJ2-2 16 NA TRBV4-1 TGCGCCAGCAGCTTGGGAGAGGGCGGGAACACCGGGGAGCTGTTTTTT CASSLGEGGNTGELFF
TRBD1 TRBJ2-2 15 NA TRBV6-5 TGTGCCAGCAGTCGACAGGGAGTGTTCACCGGGGAGCTGTTTTTT CASSRQGVFTGELFF
NA TRBJ1-1 13 NA TRBV12-3/TRBV12-4 TGTGCCAGCAGTCTATGGGCGAACACTGAAGCTTTCTTT CASSLWANTEAFF
TRBD2 TRBJ2-5 14 once TRBV28 TGTGCCAGCATCCGGGGGACTAGTAAAGAGACCCAGTACTTC CASIRGTSKETQYF
TRBD1 TRBJ1-2 15 once TRBV5-1 TGCGCCAGCAGCTCGGGGACAGGGGATGCTGGTGGCTACACCTTC CASSSGTGDAGGYTF
TRBD2 TRBJ2-3 16 NA TRBV11-2 TGTGCCAGCAGCAAAGAGCTAGCGGGGGCCGGCGGGACGCAGTATTTT CASSKELAGAGGTQYF
NA TRBJ1-4 15 NA TRBV2 TGTGCCAGCAGTTTCGACAGGACAACTAATGAAAAACTGTTTTTT CASSFDRTTNEKLFF
TRBD2 TRBJ2-2 13 NA TRBV5-1 TGCGCCAGCACCGGGGGGGCTCCCGGGGAGCTGTTTTTT CASTGGAPGELFF
NA TRBJ1-1 14 NA TRBV7-2 TGTGCCAGCAGCTTAGTTCAGGGGTTGGCTGAAGCTTTCTTT CASSLVQGLAEAFF
NA TRBJ1-5 14 once TRBV3-1/TRBV3-2 TGTGCCAGCAGCCCTCGAGGGAGCAATCAGCCCCAGCATTTT CASSPRGSNQPQHF
NA TRBJ1-3 15 NA TRBV27 TGTGCCAGCAGGGCTGTGGGGGCGAGTGGAAACACCATATATTTT CASRAVGASGNTIYF
NA TRBJ2-7 12 NA TRBV7-9 TGTGCCAGCAGCTTAGGTTCTTCGGAGCAGTACTTC CASSLGSSEQYF
NA TRBJ1-2 14 NA TRBV7-9 TGTGCCAGCAGCCAGGGAAACGGCGGTTATGGCTACACCTTC CASSQGNGGYGYTF
NA TRBJ2-7 12 NA TRBV30 TGTGCCTGGAGTGTACGCGGGGTCGAGCAGTACTTC CAWSVRGVEQYF
TRBD1 TRBJ1-4 15 NA TRBV9 TGTGCCAGCAGCGTAGTGGGACAGGCCAATGAAAAACTGTTTTTT CASSVVGQANEKLFF